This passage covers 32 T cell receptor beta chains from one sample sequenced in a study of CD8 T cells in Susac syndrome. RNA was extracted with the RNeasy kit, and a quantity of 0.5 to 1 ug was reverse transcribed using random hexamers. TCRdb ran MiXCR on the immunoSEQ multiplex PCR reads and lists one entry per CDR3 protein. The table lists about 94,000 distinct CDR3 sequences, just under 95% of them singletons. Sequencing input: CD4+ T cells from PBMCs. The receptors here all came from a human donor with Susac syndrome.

The CDR3 coding sequence is TGTGCCAGCACCCTGAGCTACGAGCAGTACTTC. Protein sequence: CASTLSYEQYF. The V and J genes are TRBV2 and TRBJ2-7; the D is unclear. Germline-derived CDR1 and CDR2 are SNHLY and FYNNEI. The CDR3 sequence is 11 residues long. The germline V and J ends were trimmed by 7 bases and 3 bases, with 7 bases remaining between them.

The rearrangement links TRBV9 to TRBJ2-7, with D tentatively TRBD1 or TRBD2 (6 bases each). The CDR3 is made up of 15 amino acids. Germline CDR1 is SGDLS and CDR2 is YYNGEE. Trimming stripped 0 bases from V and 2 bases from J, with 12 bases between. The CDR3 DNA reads TGTGCCAGCAGCGTAGGTGGAGGGGGGCCCTACGAGCAGTACTTC. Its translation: CASSVGGGGPYEQYF.

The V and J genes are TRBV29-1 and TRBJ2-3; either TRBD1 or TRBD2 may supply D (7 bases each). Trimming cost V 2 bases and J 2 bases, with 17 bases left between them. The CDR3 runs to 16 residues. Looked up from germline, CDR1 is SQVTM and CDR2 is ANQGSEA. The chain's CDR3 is CSVEWEGKGATDTQYF. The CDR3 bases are TGCAGCGTTGAATGGGAGGGGAAGGGGGCCACAGATACGCAGTATTTT.

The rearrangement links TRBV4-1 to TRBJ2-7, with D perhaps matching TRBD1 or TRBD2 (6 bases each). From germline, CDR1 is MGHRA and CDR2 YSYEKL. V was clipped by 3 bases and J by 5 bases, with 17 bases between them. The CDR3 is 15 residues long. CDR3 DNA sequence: TGCGCCAGCAGCCAGGGGGGCGGGGAAAGGAACGAGCAGTACTTC. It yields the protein CASSQGGGERNEQYF.

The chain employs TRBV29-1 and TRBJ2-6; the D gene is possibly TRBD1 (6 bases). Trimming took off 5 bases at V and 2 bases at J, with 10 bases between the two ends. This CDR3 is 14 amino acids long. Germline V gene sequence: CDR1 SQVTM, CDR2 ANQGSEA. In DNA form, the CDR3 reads TGCAGCGTTTACAGGGCGGCTGGGGCCAACGTCCTGACTTTC. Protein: CSVYRAAGANVLTF.

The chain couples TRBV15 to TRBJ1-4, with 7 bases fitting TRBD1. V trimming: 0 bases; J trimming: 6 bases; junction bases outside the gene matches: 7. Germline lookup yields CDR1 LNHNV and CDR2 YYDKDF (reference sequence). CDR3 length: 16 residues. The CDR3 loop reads CATSRDRQGEDEKLFF. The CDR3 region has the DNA TGTGCCACCAGCAGAGATCGCCAGGGGGAGGATGAAAAACTGTTTTTT.

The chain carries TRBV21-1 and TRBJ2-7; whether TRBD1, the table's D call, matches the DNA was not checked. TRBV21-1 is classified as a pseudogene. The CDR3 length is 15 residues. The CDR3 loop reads CASSKAQGAPYEQYF. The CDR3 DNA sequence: TGTGCCAGCAGCAAAGCTCAGGGGGCCCCCTACGAGCAGTACTTC.

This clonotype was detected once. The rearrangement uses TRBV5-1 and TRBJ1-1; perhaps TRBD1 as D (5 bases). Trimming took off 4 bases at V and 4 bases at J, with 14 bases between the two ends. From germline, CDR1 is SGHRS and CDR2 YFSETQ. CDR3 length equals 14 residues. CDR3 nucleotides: TGCGCCAGCAGCGTGGGCCGCGGGGGCACTGAAGCTTTCTTT. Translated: CASSVGRGGTEAFF.

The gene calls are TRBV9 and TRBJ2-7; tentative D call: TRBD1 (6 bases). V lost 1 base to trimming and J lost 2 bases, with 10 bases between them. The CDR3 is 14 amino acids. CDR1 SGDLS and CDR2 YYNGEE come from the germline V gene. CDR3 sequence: CASSVRTDTYEQYF. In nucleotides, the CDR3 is TGTGCCAGCAGCGTAAGGACAGATACCTACGAGCAGTACTTC.

DNA for the CDR3: TGTGCCAGCAGTACCTACTCCGGACTAGCGGGGGGGGCCGGCACAGATACGCAGTATTTT. As protein: CASSTYSGLAGGAGTDTQYF. The V call is TRBV28, the J call TRBJ2-3, with 15 bases aligning to TRBD2. CDR3 length equals 20 residues. The germline V gene encodes CDR1 MDHEN and CDR2 SYDVKM. The ends lost 5 bases at V and 1 base at J; junction bases unmatched: 13.

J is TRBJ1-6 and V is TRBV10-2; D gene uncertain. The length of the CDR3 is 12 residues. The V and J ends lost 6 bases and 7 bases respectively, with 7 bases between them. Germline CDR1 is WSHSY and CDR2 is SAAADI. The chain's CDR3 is CASRPENSPLHF. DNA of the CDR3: TGCGCCAGCAGACCCGAGAATTCACCCCTCCACTTT.

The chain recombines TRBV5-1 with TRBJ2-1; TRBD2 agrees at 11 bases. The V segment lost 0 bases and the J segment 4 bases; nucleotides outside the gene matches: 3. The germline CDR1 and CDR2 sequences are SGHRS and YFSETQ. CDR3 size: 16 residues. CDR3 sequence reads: CASSLAPSGGYNEQFF. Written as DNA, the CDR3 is TGCGCCAGCAGCTTGGCCCCTAGCGGGGGGTACAATGAGCAGTTCTTC.

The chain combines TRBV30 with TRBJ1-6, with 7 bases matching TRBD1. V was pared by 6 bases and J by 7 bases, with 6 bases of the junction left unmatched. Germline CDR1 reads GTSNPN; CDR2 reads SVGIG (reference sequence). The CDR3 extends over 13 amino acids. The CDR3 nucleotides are TGTGCCTGTCCCGGGACAGCGAATTCACCCCTCCACTTT. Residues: CACPGTANSPLHF.

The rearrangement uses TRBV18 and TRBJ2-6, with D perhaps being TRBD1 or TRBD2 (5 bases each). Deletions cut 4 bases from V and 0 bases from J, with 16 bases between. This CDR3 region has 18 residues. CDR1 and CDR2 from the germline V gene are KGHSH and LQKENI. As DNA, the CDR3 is TGTGCCAGCTCACGAGAGGGACGGTCTAGCTCTGGGGCCAACGTCCTGACTTTC. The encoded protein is CASSREGRSSSGANVLTF.

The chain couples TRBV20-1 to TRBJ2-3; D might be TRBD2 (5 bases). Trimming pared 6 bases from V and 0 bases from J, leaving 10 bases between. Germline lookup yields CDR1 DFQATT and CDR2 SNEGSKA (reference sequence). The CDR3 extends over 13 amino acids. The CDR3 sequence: CSAKEASTDTQYF. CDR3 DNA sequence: TGCAGTGCCAAGGAGGCGAGCACAGATACGCAGTATTTT.

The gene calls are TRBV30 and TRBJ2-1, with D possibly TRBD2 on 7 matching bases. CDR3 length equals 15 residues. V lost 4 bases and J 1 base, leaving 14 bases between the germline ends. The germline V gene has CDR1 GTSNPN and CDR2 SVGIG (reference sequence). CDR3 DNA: TGTGCCTGGACGAGGGGAGGGGGGTCCTACAATGAGCAGTTCTTC. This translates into CAWTRGGGSYNEQFF.

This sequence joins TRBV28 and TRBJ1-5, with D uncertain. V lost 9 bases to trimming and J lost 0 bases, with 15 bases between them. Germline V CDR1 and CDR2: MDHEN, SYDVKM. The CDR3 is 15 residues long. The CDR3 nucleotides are TGTGCCAGTCGACCTAGCGGCTCTAGCAATCAGCCCCAGCATTTT. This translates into CASRPSGSSNQPQHF.

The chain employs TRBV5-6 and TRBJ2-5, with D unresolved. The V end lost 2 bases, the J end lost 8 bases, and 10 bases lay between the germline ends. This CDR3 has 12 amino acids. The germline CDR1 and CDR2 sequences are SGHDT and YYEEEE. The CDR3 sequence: CASSFALRTQYF. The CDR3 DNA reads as TGTGCCAGCAGCTTTGCTTTGCGTACCCAGTACTTC.

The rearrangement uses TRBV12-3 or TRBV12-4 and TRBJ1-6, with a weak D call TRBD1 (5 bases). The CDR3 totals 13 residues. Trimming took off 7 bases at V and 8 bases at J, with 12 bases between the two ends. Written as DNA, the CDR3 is TGTGCCAGCAATCAGGGATGGGATTCACCCCTCCACTTT. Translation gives CASNQGWDSPLHF.

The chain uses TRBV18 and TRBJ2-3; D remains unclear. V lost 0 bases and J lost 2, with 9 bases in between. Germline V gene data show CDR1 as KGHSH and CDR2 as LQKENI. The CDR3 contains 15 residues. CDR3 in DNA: TGTGCCAGCTCACCACCCGGGCTGTTCACAGATACGCAGTATTTT. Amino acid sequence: CASSPPGLFTDTQYF.

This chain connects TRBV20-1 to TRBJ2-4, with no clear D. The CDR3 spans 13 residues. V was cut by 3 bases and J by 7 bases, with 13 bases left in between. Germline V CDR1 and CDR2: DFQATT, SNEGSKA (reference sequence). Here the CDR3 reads CSARWSVLNIQYF. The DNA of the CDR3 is TGCAGTGCTAGGTGGTCCGTCTTGAACATTCAGTACTTC.

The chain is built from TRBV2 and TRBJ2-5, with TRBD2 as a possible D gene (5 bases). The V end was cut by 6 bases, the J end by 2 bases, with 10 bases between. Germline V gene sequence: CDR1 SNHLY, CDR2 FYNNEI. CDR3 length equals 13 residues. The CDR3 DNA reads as TGTGCCAGCAGCGCCGGGGAACAAGAGACCCAGTACTTC. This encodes CASSAGEQETQYF.

The CDR3 nucleotides read TGCGCCAGCAGCCAAGGTCCGGAATACTACGAGCAGTACTTC. It specifies CASSQGPEYYEQYF. J is TRBJ2-7 and V is TRBV4-1; D is unresolved. V lost 1 base to trimming and J lost 3 bases, with 10 bases between them. From germline, CDR1 is MGHRA and CDR2 YSYEKL. The CDR3 extends over 14 amino acids.

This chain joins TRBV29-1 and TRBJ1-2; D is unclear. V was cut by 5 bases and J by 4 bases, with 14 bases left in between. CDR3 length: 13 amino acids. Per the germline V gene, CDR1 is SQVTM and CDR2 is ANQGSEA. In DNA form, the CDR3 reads TGCAGCGTTTTGGTACAGAGCGCCTATGGCTACACCTTC. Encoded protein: CSVLVQSAYGYTF.

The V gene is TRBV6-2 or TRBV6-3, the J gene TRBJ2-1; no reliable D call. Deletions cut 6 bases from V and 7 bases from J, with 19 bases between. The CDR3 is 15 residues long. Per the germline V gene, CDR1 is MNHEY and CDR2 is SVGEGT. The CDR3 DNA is TGTGCCAGCAGACCTCTAGAAGGATGGGTAAATGAGCAGTTCTTC. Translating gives CASRPLEGWVNEQFF.

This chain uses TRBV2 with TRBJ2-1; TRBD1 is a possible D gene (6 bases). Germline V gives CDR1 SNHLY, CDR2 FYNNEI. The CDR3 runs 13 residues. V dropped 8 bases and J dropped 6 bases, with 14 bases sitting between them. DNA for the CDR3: TGTGCCAGCGCAAGGACAGCCCTCAATGAGCAGTTCTTC. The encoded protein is CASARTALNEQFF. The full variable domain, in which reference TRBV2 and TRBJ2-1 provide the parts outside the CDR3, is EPEVTQTPSHQVTQMGQEVILRCVPISNHLYFYWYRQILGQKVEFLVSFYNNEISEKSEIFDDQFSVERPDGSNFTLKIRSTKLEDSAMYFCASARTALNEQFFGPGTRLTVL.

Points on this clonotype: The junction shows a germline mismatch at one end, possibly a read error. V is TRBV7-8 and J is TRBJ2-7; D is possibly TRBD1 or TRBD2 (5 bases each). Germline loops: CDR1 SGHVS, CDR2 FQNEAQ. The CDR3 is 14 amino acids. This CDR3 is CASNLEGRNYEQYF. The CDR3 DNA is TGTGCCAGCAACTTAGAGGGACGGAACTACGAGCAGTACTTC.

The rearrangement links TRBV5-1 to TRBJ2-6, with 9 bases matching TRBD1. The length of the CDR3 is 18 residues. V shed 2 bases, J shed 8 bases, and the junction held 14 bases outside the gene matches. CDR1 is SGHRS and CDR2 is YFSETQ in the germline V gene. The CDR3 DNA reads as TGCGCCAGCAGCTTTTTCCCGGGACAGGGAGCTGGTACCAACGTCCTGACTTTC. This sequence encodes CASSFFPGQGAGTNVLTF.

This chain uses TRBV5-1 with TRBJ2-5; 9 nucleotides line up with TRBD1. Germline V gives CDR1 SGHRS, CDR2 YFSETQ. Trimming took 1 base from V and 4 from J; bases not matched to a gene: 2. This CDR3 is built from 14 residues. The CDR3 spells CASSLTGGRETQYF. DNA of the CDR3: TGCGCCAGCAGCTTGACAGGGGGCCGAGAGACCCAGTACTTC.

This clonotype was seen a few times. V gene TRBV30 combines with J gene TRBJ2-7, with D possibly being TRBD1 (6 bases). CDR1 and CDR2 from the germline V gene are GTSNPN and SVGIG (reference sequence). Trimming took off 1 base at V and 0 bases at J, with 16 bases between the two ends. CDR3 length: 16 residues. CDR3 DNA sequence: TGTGCCTGGAGTGGAGAAGCCTTGACAGGCTCCTACGAGCAGTACTTC. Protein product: CAWSGEALTGSYEQYF.

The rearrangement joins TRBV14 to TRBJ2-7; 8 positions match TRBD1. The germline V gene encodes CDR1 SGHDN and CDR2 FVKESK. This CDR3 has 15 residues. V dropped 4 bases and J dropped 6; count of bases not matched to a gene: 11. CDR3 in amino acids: CASSLRLTGAGEQYF. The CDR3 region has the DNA TGTGCCAGCAGCCTTCGTCTGACAGGGGCTGGCGAGCAGTACTTC.

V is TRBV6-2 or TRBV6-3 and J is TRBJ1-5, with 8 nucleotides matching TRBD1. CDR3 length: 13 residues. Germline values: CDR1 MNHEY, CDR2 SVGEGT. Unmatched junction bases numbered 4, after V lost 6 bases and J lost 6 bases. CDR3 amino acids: CASRDREAQPQHF. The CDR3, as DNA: TGTGCCAGCAGGGACAGGGAGGCTCAGCCCCAGCATTTT.